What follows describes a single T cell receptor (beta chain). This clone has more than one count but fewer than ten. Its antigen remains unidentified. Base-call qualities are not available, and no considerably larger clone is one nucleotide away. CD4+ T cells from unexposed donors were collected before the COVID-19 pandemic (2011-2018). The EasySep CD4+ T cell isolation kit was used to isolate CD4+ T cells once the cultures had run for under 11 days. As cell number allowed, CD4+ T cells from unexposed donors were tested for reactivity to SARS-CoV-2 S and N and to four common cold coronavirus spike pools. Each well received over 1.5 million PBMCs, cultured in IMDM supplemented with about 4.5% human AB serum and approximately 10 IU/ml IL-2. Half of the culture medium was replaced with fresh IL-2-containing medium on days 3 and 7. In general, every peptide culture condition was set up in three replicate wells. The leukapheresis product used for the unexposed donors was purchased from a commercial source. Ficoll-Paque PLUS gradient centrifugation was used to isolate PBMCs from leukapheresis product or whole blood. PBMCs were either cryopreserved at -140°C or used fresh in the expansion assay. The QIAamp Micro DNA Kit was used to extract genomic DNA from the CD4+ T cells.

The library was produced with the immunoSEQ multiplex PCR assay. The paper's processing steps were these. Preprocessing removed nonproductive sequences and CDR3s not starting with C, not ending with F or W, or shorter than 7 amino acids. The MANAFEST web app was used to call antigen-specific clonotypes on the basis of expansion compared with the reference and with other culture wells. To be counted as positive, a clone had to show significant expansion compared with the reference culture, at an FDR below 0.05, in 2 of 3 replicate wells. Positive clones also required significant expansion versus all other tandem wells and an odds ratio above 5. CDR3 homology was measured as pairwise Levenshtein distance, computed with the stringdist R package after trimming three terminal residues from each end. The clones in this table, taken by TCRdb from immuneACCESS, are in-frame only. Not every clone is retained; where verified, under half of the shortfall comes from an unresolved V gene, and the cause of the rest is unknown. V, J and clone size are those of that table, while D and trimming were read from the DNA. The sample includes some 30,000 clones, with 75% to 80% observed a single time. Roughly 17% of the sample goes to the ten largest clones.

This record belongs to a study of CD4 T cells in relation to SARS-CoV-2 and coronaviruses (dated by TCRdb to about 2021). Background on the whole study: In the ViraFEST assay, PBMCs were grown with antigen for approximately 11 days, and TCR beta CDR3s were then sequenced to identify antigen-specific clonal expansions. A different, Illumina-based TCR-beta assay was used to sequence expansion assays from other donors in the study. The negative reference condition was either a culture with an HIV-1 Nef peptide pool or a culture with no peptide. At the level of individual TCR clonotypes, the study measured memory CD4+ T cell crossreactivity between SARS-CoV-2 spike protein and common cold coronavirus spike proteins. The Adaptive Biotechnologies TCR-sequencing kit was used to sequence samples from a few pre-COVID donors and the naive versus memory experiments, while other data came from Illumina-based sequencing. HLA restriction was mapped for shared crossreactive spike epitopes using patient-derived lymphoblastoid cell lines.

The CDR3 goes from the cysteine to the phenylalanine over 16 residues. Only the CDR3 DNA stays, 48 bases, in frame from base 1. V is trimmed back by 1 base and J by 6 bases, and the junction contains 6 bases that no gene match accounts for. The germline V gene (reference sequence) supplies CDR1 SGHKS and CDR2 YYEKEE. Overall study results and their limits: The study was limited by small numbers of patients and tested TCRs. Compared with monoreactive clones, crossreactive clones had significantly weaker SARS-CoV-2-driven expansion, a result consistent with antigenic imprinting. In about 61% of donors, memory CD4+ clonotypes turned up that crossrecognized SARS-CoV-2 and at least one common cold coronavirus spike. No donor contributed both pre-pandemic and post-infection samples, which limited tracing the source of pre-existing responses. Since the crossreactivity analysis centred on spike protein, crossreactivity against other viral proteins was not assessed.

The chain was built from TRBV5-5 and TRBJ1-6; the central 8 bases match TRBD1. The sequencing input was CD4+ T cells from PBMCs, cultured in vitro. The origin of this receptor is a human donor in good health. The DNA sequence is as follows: TGTGCCAGCAGCTTGAACCAGGGGGCTCTTAATTCACCCCTCCACTTT. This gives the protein CASSLNQGALNSPLHF.